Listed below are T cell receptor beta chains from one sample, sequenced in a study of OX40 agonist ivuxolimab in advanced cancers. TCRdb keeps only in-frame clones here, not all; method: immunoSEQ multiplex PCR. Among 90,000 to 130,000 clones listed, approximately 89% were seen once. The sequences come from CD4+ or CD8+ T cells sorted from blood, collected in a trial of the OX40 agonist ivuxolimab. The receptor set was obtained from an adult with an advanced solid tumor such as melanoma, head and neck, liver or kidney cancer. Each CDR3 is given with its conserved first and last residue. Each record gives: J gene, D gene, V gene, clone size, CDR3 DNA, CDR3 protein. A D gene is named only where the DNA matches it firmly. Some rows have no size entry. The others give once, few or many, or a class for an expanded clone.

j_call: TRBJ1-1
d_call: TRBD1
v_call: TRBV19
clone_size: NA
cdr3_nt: TGTGCCAGTAGACGCGACAGGGTTTCGGCCACTGAAGCTTTCTTT
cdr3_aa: CASRRDRVSATEAFF

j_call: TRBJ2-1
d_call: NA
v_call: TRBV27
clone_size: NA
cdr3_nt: TGTGCCAGCAGTTCCTCGTACGGACAGTCCGGGAATGAGCAGTTCTTC
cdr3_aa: CASSSSYGQSGNEQFF

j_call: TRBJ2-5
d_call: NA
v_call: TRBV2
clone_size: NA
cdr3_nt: TGTGCCAGTCTCTCTTTGCGGCAAGAGACCCAGTACTTC
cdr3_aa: CASLSLRQETQYF

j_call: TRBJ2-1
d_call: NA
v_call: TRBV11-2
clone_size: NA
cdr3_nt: TGTGCCAGCAGCCACATAGGAGCGTTATACAATGAGCAGTTCTTC
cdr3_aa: CASSHIGALYNEQFF

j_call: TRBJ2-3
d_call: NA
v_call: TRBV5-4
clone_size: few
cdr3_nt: TGTGCCAGCAGCTTGGAGGGCACAGATACGCAGTATTTT
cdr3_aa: CASSLEGTDTQYF

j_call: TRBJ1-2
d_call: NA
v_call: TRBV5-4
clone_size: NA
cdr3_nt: TGTGCCAGCAGCTTGGGACGGACTACCTATGGCTACACCTTC
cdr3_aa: CASSLGRTTYGYTF

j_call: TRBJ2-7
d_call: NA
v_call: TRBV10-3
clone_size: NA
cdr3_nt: TGTGCCATCAGTGAGCCTCGAAGCTACGAGCAGTACTTC
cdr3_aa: CAISEPRSYEQYF

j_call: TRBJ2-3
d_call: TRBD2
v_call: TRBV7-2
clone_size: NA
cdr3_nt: TGTGCCAGCAGCTTAGGACTTAGCGGGGGTTACACAGATACGCAGTATTTT
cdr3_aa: CASSLGLSGGYTDTQYF

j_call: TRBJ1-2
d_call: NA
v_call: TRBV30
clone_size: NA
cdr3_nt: TGTGCCTGGAGTGCTATCAGGGGACACTATGGCTACACCTTC
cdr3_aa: CAWSAIRGHYGYTF

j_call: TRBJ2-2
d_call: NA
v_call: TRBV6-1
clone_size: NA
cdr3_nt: TGTGCCAGCAGTGAAGGAGGACTAATCTACCGGGAGCTGTTTTTT
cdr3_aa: CASSEGGLIYRELFF

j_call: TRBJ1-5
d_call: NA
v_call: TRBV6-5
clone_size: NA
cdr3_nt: TGTGCCACCTGGGGGGCGGGCGCCAATCAGCCCCAGCATTTT
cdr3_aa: CATWGAGANQPQHF

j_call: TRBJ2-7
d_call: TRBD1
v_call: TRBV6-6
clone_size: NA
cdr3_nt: TGTGCCAGCACCCTGGGACAGAACTACGAGCAGTACTTC
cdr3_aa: CASTLGQNYEQYF

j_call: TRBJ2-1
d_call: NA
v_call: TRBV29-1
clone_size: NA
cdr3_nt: TGCAGCGTTGAAGCGTTGGGGAACCAGCAGTTCTTC
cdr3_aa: CSVEALGNQQFF

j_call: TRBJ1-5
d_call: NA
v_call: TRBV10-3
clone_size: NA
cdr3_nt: TGTGCCATCAGTGAGTCGGGGAATAGCAATCAGCCCCAGCATTTT
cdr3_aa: CAISESGNSNQPQHF

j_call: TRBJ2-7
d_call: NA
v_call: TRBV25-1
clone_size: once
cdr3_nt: TGTGCCAACCGCCCGGGGGCCTACGAGCAGTACTTC
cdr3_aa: CANRPGAYEQYF

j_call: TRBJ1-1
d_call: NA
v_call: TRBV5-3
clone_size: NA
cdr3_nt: TGTGCCAGAAGCTTGAGAGGCACTGAAGCTTTCTTT
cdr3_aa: CARSLRGTEAFF

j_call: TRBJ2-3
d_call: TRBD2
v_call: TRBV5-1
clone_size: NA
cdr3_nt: TGCGCCAGCAGAACCGCGGGAGGCAGCACAGATACGCAGTATTTT
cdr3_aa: CASRTAGGSTDTQYF

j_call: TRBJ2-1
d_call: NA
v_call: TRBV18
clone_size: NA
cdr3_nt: TGTGCCAGCTCCCTGGACCAGTACAATGAGCAGTTCTTC
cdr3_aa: CASSLDQYNEQFF

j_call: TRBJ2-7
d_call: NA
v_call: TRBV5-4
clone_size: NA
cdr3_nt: TGTGCCAGCAGCTTGGTTAGGGTGGACGAGCAGTACTTC
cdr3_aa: CASSLVRVDEQYF

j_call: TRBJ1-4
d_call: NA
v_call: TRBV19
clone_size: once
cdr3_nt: TGTGCCAGTAGTCCGAGGGGCACTAATGAAAAACTGTTTTTT
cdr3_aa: CASSPRGTNEKLFF

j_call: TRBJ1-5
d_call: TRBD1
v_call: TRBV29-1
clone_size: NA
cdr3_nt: TGCAGCGTTGCATACGGGACAGGGGATCAGCCCCAGCATTTT
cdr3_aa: CSVAYGTGDQPQHF

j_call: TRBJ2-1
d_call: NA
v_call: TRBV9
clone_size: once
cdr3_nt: TGTGCCAGCAGCGTAGGAACGGGGTACTCCTACAATGAGCAGTTCTTC
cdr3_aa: CASSVGTGYSYNEQFF

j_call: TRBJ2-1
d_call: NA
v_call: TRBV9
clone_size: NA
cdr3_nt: TGTGCCAGCAGCGTAGCTCTAAGGAGGCGGAATGAGCAGTTCTTC
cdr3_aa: CASSVALRRRNEQFF

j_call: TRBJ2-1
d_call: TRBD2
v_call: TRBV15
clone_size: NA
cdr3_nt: TGTGCCACCAGCAGAGGACGGGTCAGCGGGAAGGATGAGCAGTTCTTC
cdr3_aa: CATSRGRVSGKDEQFF

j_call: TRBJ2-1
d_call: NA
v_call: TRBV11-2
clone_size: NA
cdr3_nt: TGTGCCAGCAGCCCACGGAAGGGAACTTCCTACAATGAGCAGTTCTTC
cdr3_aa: CASSPRKGTSYNEQFF

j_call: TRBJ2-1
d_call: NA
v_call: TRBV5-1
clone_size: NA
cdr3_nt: TGCGCCACCACGAGGGGGTACCCGGACTCCTACAATGAGCAGTTCTTC
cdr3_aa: CATTRGYPDSYNEQFF

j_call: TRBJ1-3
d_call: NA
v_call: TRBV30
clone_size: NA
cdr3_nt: TGTGCCTGGAGTGGAAGGGGGGATCCTGGAAACACCATATATTTT
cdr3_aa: CAWSGRGDPGNTIYF

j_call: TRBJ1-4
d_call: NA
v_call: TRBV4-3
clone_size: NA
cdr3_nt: TGCGCCAGCAGCCAAGATTTAAGGCGACAAGAAAAACTGTTTTTT
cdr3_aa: CASSQDLRRQEKLFF

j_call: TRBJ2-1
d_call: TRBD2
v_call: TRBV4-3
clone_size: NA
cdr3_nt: TGCGCCAGCAGCCAAGTCCTGGCCGGGACTAGCGGATACAATGAGCAGTTCTTC
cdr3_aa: CASSQVLAGTSGYNEQFF

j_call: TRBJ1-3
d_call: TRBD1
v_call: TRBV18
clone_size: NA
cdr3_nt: TGTGCCAGCTCACCATTGAGACAGGGCGGAAACACCATATATTTT
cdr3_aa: CASSPLRQGGNTIYF

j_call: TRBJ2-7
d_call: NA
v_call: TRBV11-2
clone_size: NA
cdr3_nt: TGTGCCAGCAGCTTAGTAGGGGGGACCGGGACCGCGGTCTACGAGCAGTACTTC
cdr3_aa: CASSLVGGTGTAVYEQYF

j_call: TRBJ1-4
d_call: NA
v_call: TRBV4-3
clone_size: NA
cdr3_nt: TGCGCCAGCAGCCAAGACGGACCAGCAACTAATGAAAAACTGTTTTTT
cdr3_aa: CASSQDGPATNEKLFF

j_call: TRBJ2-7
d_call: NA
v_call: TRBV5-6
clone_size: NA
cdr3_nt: TGTGCCAGCAGCTTTAAGACGGTCTACGAGCAGTACTTC
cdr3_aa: CASSFKTVYEQYF

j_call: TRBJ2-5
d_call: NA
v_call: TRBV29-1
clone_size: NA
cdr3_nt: TGCAGCGCCGGACCTTTTTTCGAGGAGACCCAGTACTTC
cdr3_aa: CSAGPFFEETQYF

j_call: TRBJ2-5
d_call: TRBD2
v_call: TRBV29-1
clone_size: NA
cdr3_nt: TGCAGCGTTTGGGACGGGCGGGGGGCCCAGGAGACCCAGTACTTC
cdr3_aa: CSVWDGRGAQETQYF

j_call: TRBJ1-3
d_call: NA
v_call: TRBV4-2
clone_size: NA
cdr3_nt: TGTGCCAGCAGCCAAGAGGGAGTGACAGGCTCTGGAAACACCATATATTTT
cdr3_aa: CASSQEGVTGSGNTIYF

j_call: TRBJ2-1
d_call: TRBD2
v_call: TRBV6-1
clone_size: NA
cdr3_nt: TGTGCCAGCAGTTTAGCGGGATCCGACAATGAGCAGTTCTTC
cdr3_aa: CASSLAGSDNEQFF

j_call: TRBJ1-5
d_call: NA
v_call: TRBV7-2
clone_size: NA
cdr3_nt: TGTGCCAGCAGCTTAGAACCAGGAGGGATCCAGCCCCAGCATTTT
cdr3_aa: CASSLEPGGIQPQHF

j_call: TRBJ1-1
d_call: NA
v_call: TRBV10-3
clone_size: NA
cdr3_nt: TGTGCCATCAGTGAGTACAGGGAGTCCACTGAAGCTTTCTTT
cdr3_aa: CAISEYRESTEAFF

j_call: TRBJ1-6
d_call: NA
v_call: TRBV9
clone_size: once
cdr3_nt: TGTGCCAGCAGCGTAGGCGGAGGGCCCCTCCACTTT
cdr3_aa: CASSVGGGPLHF

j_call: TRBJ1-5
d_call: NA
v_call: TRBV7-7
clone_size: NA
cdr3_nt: TGTGCTAGCAGTTCGGACCCCTCGCAGCCCCAGCATTTT
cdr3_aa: CASSSDPSQPQHF

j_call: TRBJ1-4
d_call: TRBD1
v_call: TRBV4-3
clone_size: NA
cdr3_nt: TGCGCCAGCAGCCAGGAAACAGGGGTTTGGAGTGAAAAACTGTTTTTT
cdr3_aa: CASSQETGVWSEKLFF

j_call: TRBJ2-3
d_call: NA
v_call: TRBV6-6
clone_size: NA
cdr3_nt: TGTGCCAGCAGCAAGGGCAGCACAGATACGCAGTATTTT
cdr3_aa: CASSKGSTDTQYF

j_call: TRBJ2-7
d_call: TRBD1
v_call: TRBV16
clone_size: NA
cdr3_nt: TGTGCCAGCAGCAGGGGGCTAGGATCCTACGAGCAGTACTTC
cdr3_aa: CASSRGLGSYEQYF